A single sample gave rise to the 21 T cell receptor beta chains below, sequenced in a study of radiotherapy plus CTLA-4 blockade in lung cancer. TCRdb's table, derived via immunoSEQ multiplex PCR, lists solely in-frame clones and lacks some. The sample lists 95,000 to 150,000 clones; 75% to 90% were seen once. The specimen comprised peripheral blood, sampled from a patient treated with radiotherapy plus ipilimumab. The receptor source for this set is a human donor with non-small cell lung cancer that progressed on radiotherapy plus ipilimumab.

The CDR3 protein is CAISEVASNIQYF. As DNA, the CDR3 is TGTGCCATCAGTGAGGTGGCTAGCAACATTCAGTACTTC. The chain combines TRBV10-3 with TRBJ2-4, with D perhaps matching TRBD2 (5 bases). The CDR3 totals 13 residues. Germline CDR1 and CDR2: ENHRY and SYGVKD. Trimming took 2 bases from V and 7 from J, leaving 9 bases between them.

The chain carries TRBV2 and TRBJ1-2; D unclear. V was cut by 5 bases and J by 8 bases, with 9 bases left in between. CDR1 is SNHLY and CDR2 is FYNNEI in the germline V gene. This CDR3 has 11 residues. The DNA of the CDR3 is TGTGCCAGCAGTCGGATAGGCGGCTACACCTTC. Its translation: CASSRIGGYTF.

V usage is TRBV4-1 and J usage is TRBJ1-2; D not certain. The germline V and J ends were trimmed by 0 bases and 0 bases, with 11 bases remaining between them. Germline loops: CDR1 MGHRA, CDR2 YSYEKL. The CDR3 has 16 residues. The CDR3 loop is CASSQDIRLTNYGYTF. The DNA of the CDR3 is TGCGCCAGCAGCCAAGATATCAGGCTGACTAACTATGGCTACACCTTC.

The J gene is TRBJ1-5, the V gene TRBV2, with 8 bases aligning to TRBD1. Trimming at V came to 6 bases and at J to 3 bases, leaving 10 bases not matched to a gene. There are 16 residues in the CDR3. The germline gives CDR1 SNHLY, CDR2 FYNNEI. In nucleotides, the CDR3 is TGTGCCAGCAGGGGGACACACAGGGGGAACAATCAGCCCCAGCATTTT. Amino acid sequence: CASRGTHRGNNQPQHF.

This sequence joins TRBV5-8 and TRBJ1-2; no clear D. The CDR3 runs 14 residues. Trimming stripped 4 bases from V and 3 bases from J, with 13 bases between. Germline-derived CDR1 and CDR2 are SGHTS and YDEGEE. CDR3 DNA sequence: TGTGCCAGCAGCAGCCGGGAGAGAGACTATGGCTACACCTTC. It specifies CASSSRERDYGYTF.

The chain is built from TRBV5-1 and TRBJ1-1, with D perhaps matching TRBD1 (5 bases). In germline, CDR1 is SGHRS, CDR2 YFSETQ. CDR3 length equals 14 residues. Deletions cut 4 bases from V and 3 bases from J, with 13 bases between. The CDR3 loop reads CASSPGREYTEAFF. The CDR3 DNA is TGCGCCAGCAGCCCGGGACGGGAATACACTGAAGCTTTCTTT.

The rearrangement links TRBV27 to TRBJ1-1; maybe TRBD1 (6 bases). The length of the CDR3 is 13 residues. Trimming left V 5 bases short and J 0 bases short, with 7 bases between. CDR1 is MNHEY, CDR2 SMNVEV, per germline (reference sequence). The CDR3 spells CASSGQMNTEAFF. The CDR3 nucleotides are TGTGCCAGCAGTGGACAGATGAACACTGAAGCTTTCTTT.

The V and J genes are TRBV5-6 and TRBJ2-5; D is perhaps TRBD2 (6 bases). Germline assignment: CDR1 SGHDT and CDR2 YYEEEE. CDR3 length equals 16 residues. V was cut by 0 bases and J by 5 bases, with 17 bases left in between. The CDR3 region has the DNA TGTGCCAGCAGCTTGGAGTTTGGGGAGGTTGTGGAGACCCAGTACTTC. As protein: CASSLEFGEVVETQYF.

The chain uses TRBV27 and TRBJ2-6; no clear D. Per germline, CDR1 MNHEY and CDR2 SMNVEV (reference sequence). The CDR3 length is 16 residues. Trimming left V 4 bases short and J 4 bases short, with 14 bases between. CDR3 region: CASSSPTPSGANVLTF. DNA for the CDR3: TGTGCCAGCAGTTCGCCGACACCCTCGGGGGCCAACGTCCTGACTTTC.

This clone has a single count. Different DNA sequences within this sample yield the same CDR3. V and J are TRBV6-1 and TRBJ2-1, with 11 bases matching TRBD2. The CDR3 contains 15 residues. The J segment lost 3 bases and the V segment lost 2 bases, leaving 0 bases of the junction unmatched. The V gene's germline CDR1 is MNHNS and CDR2 SASEGT. The DNA of the CDR3 is TGTGCCAGCAGTGAAACTAGCGGGAGCTACAATGAGCAGTTCTTC. Its protein is CASSETSGSYNEQFF.

The J gene is TRBJ2-2, the V gene TRBV5-1, with D possibly being TRBD1 or TRBD2 (6 bases each). Trimming took off 0 bases at V and 7 bases at J, with 16 bases between the two ends. Germline-derived CDR1 and CDR2 are SGHRS and YFSETQ. The CDR3 covers 16 residues. The CDR3 DNA reads as TGCGCCAGCAGCTTGGCCTTTAGGGGGGCGGGCGGGGAGCTGTTTTTT. It encodes CASSLAFRGAGGELFF.

V usage is TRBV18 and J usage is TRBJ1-5, with unresolved D. CDR1 and CDR2 (germline): KGHSH, LQKENI. V gave up 3 bases and J gave up 4 bases, with 7 bases separating them. The CDR3 is 13 amino acids. The CDR3 spells CASSPSGNQPQHF. The CDR3 nucleotides read TGTGCCAGCTCACCGAGTGGGAATCAGCCCCAGCATTTT.

This sequence joins TRBV4-1 and TRBJ2-7, with no clear D. There are 15 residues in the CDR3. V lost 5 bases, J lost 2 bases, and 16 bases lay in between. Germline V lookup: CDR1 MGHRA, CDR2 YSYEKL. The CDR3: CASSYRARGTYEQYF. The CDR3 DNA reads as TGCGCCAGCAGCTACCGGGCACGCGGTACCTACGAGCAGTACTTC.

The table lists this clone with a count of one. The chain employs TRBV5-1 and TRBJ1-4; no firm D call. Trimming pared 6 bases from V and 7 bases from J, leaving 13 bases between. The CDR3 runs to 13 residues. CDR1 is SGHRS and CDR2 is YFSETQ in the germline V gene. CDR3 loop: CASTFVEGEKLFF. The CDR3 region has the DNA TGCGCCAGCACCTTTGTGGAAGGTGAAAAACTGTTTTTT.

The table lists this clone with a few counts. This sequence joins TRBV6-6 and TRBJ2-2, with TRBD1 identical over 8 bases. CDR3 size: 15 residues. Per the germline V gene, CDR1 is MNHNY and CDR2 is SVGAGI (reference sequence). Germline trimming cut 9 bases from V and 3 bases from J; bases unmatched to any gene: 9. For the CDR3, the DNA is TGTGCCAGTCGAACAGGGGGAGTGTACACCGGGGAGCTGTTTTTT. Translation gives CASRTGGVYTGELFF.

This clone has only one observation. This chain uses TRBV5-4 with TRBJ2-1; TRBD2 matches 8 bases. Germline loops: CDR1 SGHNT, CDR2 YYREEE (reference sequence). J lost 1 base, V lost 1 base, and 1 base had no gene match. CDR3 length equals 15 residues. The CDR3 loop reads CASSLQRGSYNEQFF. In DNA form, the CDR3 reads TGTGCCAGCAGCTTGCAGCGGGGGTCCTACAATGAGCAGTTCTTC. The variable domain in full, completed from reference TRBV5-4 and TRBJ2-1, reads ETGVTQSPTHLIKTRGQQVTLRCSSQSGHNTVSWYQQALGQGPQFIFQYYREEENGRGNFPPRFSGLQFPNYSSELNVNALELDDSALYLCASSLQRGSYNEQFFGPGTRLTVL.

The rearrangement uses TRBV6-1 and TRBJ1-1, with 7 nucleotides matching TRBD1. This CDR3 contains 14 residues. Germline V gene lookup returns CDR1 MNHNS and CDR2 SASEGT. The V gene end was trimmed by 6 bases and the J gene end by 0 bases; junction bases not matched to a gene: 4. CDR3 sequence: CASRIDRVNTEAFF. The CDR3, as DNA: TGTGCCAGCAGGATTGACAGGGTGAACACTGAAGCTTTCTTT.

The rearrangement uses TRBV6-5 and TRBJ2-1; a possible D gene is TRBD2 (6 bases). The CDR3 spans 15 residues. Trimming shortened V by 6 bases and J by 0 bases, and 12 bases separated the two germline ends. Per the germline V gene, CDR1 is MNHEY and CDR2 is SVGAGI. The CDR3 sequence: CASSPGVSSYNEQFF. As DNA, the CDR3 is TGTGCCAGCAGCCCGGGGGTGAGCTCCTACAATGAGCAGTTCTTC.

This chain uses TRBV13 with TRBJ1-2; tentatively, D is TRBD1 (5 bases). CDR1 and CDR2 (germline): PRHDT, FYEKMQ (reference sequence). The CDR3 sequence is 14 residues long. V was shortened by 8 bases and J by 4 bases, with 17 bases between the two germline ends. CDR3 DNA: TGTGCCAGCTCCGAGGGCAGGGAGGCCTATGGCTACACCTTC. This sequence encodes CASSEGREAYGYTF.

The gene calls are TRBV5-1 and TRBJ2-5; a possible D gene is TRBD2 (5 bases). CDR3 length: 16 residues. Germline CDR1 and CDR2: SGHRS and YFSETQ. Trimming removed 0 bases at V and 1 base at J, with 13 bases between. In nucleotides, the CDR3 is TGCGCCAGCAGCTTGGCGGCTAGCCCAATCCAAGAGACCCAGTACTTC. Amino acid sequence: CASSLAASPIQETQYF.

The V call is TRBV2, the J call TRBJ2-2; 7 nucleotides agree with TRBD1. Unmatched junction bases numbered 3, after V lost 7 bases and J lost 1 base. Germline values: CDR1 SNHLY, CDR2 FYNNEI. The CDR3 loop spans 14 amino acids. This chain's CDR3 is CASIRDRNTGELFF. The CDR3 bases are TGTGCCAGCATCCGGGACAGGAACACCGGGGAGCTGTTTTTT.